This TCR beta chain was observed in a study of sequential checkpoint blockade in melanoma. Treatment: randomized to nivolumab then ipilimumab (arm A) or the reverse (arm B). No patient had prior DNA-damaging chemotherapy. Live CD3+CD8+ CD19− CD56− cells were sorted from PBMCs. J was trimmed by 4 bases and V by 0 bases; bases with no gene match: 8. In germline, CDR1 is SGHDN, CDR2 FVKESK. The CDR3 runs 18 residues. Profiled with immunoSEQ multiplex PCR; TCRdb holds only in-frame clones, not every one. The sample contains around 40,000 clones, 75% to 90% of which appear only once. This specimen consisted of CD8+ T cells sorted from blood (inferred from file names), obtained from a patient given nivolumab and ipilimumab in sequence. The receptor's source is a human donor with melanoma. This chain joins TRBV14 and TRBJ2-2; 10 bases match TRBD1. In DNA form, the CDR3 reads TGTGCCAGCAGCCAAGATTACCCGGGACAGGGGCTCACCGGGGAGCTGTTTTTT. Translating gives CASSQDYPGQGLTGELFF.